These T cell receptor beta chains were read from a single sample in a study of CD8 T cells in Susac syndrome. TCRdb recomputed calls from the immunoSEQ multiplex PCR reads with MiXCR, one row per CDR3 protein. The sample lists roughly 200,000 distinct CDR3 sequences, roughly 94% occurring once. Sample: CD4+ T cells from PBMCs. These receptors all come from a human donor with Susac syndrome. Both conserved end residues are part of each CDR3. Each record gives: D gene, clone size, J gene, V gene, CDR3 DNA, CDR3 protein. D genes are given only for firm matches. Clone sizes are given selectively: once, few, many, or a class where the clone is expanded.

. . TRBJ2-1 TRBV7-2 TGTGCCAGCAGCTCTAGGGGATTGGGGAGCTCCTACAATGAGCAGTTCTTC CASSSRGLGSSYNEQFF
TRBD1 . TRBJ1-5 TRBV30 TGTGCCTGGAGCGTGACAGGGAGTAATCAGCCCCAGCATTTT CAWSVTGSNQPQHF
. . TRBJ2-7 TRBV9 TGTGCCAGCAGCGGGACTCTGCAGGGTGAGCAGTACTTC CASSGTLQGEQYF
TRBD2 . TRBJ2-7 TRBV30 TGTGCCTGGAGTGCGAGGAGGGAGGGAGGGCAGTACTTC CAWSARREGGQYF
. . TRBJ2-1 TRBV20-1 TGCAGTGCTAGCCAACTGGGCCCCTACAATGAGCAGTTCTTC CSASQLGPYNEQFF
TRBD1 . TRBJ1-5 TRBV20-1 TGCAGTGCAAGGGACAGGGATCAGCCCCAGCATTTT CSARDRDQPQHF
. . TRBJ1-4 TRBV7-9 TGTGCCAGCAGCTTACCCAGTCTCCGGTGGGGTGAAAAACTGTTTTTT CASSLPSLRWGEKLFF
. . TRBJ1-2 TRBV25-1 TGTGCCAGCAGTGTGCCAGGAGTCAAGGACTACACCTTC CASSVPGVKDYTF
. . TRBJ1-2 TRBV10-3 TGTGCCATCAATCAAGGGAATGATGGCTACACCTTC CAINQGNDGYTF
. . TRBJ2-7 TRBV4-2 TGTGCCAGCAGCTATACAGGGATCTCCTACGAGCAGTACTTC CASSYTGISYEQYF
TRBD2 . TRBJ2-2 TRBV3-1 TGTGCCAGCAGCCAATTCTCAACGGGACTAGCGGACACCGGGGAGCTGTTTTTT CASSQFSTGLADTGELFF
. . TRBJ2-3 TRBV5-1 TGCGCCAGCAGCTTCGAGAGGACGACAGATACGCAGTATTTT CASSFERTTDTQYF
. . TRBJ1-1 TRBV3-1 TGTGCCAGCAGCCCTTCCGGCGGGAGCCCGAACACTGAAGCTTTCTTT CASSPSGGSPNTEAFF
. . TRBJ2-5 TRBV19 TGTGCCAGTAGTAAGGGGCAGTTGGTTGGGGAGACCCAGTACTTC CASSKGQLVGETQYF
. . TRBJ1-5 TRBV6-6 TGTGCCAGCAGACCCAAGGGTAATAGCAATCAGCCCCAGCATTTT CASRPKGNSNQPQHF
TRBD1 . TRBJ1-5 TRBV2 TGTGCCAGCAGCGTGACAGGGACCAGCAATCAGCCCCAGCATTTT CASSVTGTSNQPQHF
. . TRBJ2-2 TRBV20-1 TGCAGTGCTAGAGATCCAAGCAGCACCGGGGAGCTGTTTTTT CSARDPSSTGELFF
. . TRBJ2-6 TRBV18 TGTGCCAGCTCACCAGGACCGGGGTCTGGGGCCAACGTCCTGACTTTC CASSPGPGSGANVLTF
TRBD1 . TRBJ1-5 TRBV6-2/TRBV6-3 TGTGCCAGCAGTCTCGACAGGGGAGAGCCCCAGCATTTT CASSLDRGEPQHF
. . TRBJ2-1 TRBV6-2/TRBV6-3 TGTGCCAGCAGTTACTTACGGGAAAGCTACAATGAGCAGTTCTTC CASSYLRESYNEQFF
. . TRBJ2-1 TRBV29-1 TGCAGCGCCAGCTCCTACAATGAGCAGTTCTTC CSASSYNEQFF
TRBD2 . TRBJ2-1 TRBV20-1 TGCAGTGCTAGAGCACTAGCGGGGGTCTTCTCCTACAATGAGCAGTTCTTC CSARALAGVFSYNEQFF
TRBD2 . TRBJ2-1 TRBV7-9 TGTGCCAGCAGCTTAGATCCTAGCGGGATCGGTGAGCAGTTCTTC CASSLDPSGIGEQFF
. . TRBJ2-3 TRBV7-9 TGTGCCAGCAGCTTAGCCTTCGGGACTGACGTTGGAGATACGCAGTATTTT CASSLAFGTDVGDTQYF
TRBD1 . TRBJ2-7 TRBV7-2 TGTGCCAGCAGCACAGGACAGGGGTGGGACTACGAGCAGTACTTC CASSTGQGWDYEQYF
TRBD1 . TRBJ2-7 TRBV7-9 TGTGCCAGCAGCTTAATTGGGGACAGGGCCAACGAGCAGTACTTC CASSLIGDRANEQYF
TRBD1 . TRBJ2-5 TRBV7-9 TGTGCCAGCAGCTCGGGACAGGGGCCCCAGTACTTC CASSSGQGPQYF
TRBD1 . TRBJ2-7 TRBV5-1 TGCGCCAGCGGGTCTTACAGGGGCGAGCAGTACTTC CASGSYRGEQYF
. . TRBJ2-2 TRBV20-1 TGCAGTGCTAGAGGTGTCGGTTGGGACAACCCGAACACCGGGGAGCTGTTTTTT CSARGVGWDNPNTGELFF
. . TRBJ2-6 TRBV7-6 TGTGCCAGCAGCCTCAGCAGGGCTGGGGCCAACGTCCTGACTTTC CASSLSRAGANVLTF
. . TRBJ2-5 TRBV6-2/TRBV6-3 TGTGCCAGCAGCCGAAGGACTTTCCAAGAGACCCAGTACTTC CASSRRTFQETQYF
. once TRBJ1-1 TRBV28 TGTGCCAGCAGTTTATCTCGACCGGGGTTATCTGAAGCTTTCTTT CASSLSRPGLSEAFF
. . TRBJ2-3 TRBV5-4 TGTGCCAGCAGCTTTGAGGGAAGAGATACGCAGTATTTT CASSFEGRDTQYF
TRBD1 . TRBJ2-3 TRBV15 TGTGCCACCAGCGTCGGGACAGGGGGCAGAGATACGCAGTATTTT CATSVGTGGRDTQYF
. . TRBJ2-7 TRBV7-2 TGTGCCAGCAGTGTCTGGGGCTACGAGCAGTACTTC CASSVWGYEQYF
. . TRBJ1-5 TRBV7-2 TGTGCCAGCAACTTGGGGGGGAGCAATCAGCCCCAGCATTTT CASNLGGSNQPQHF
. . TRBJ2-1 TRBV18 TGTGCCAGCTCAGCTCTTGGTGGGCAGTTCTTC CASSALGGQFF
. once TRBJ1-1 TRBV20-1 TGCAGTGCTAGAAGGCTGGGGGGGTGGAACACTGAAGCTTTCTTT CSARRLGGWNTEAFF
. . TRBJ1-6 TRBV11-1 TGTGCCAGCAGCTTAGTCACGGGGCTACATACTTCACCCCTCCACTTT CASSLVTGLHTSPLHF
. . TRBJ1-2 TRBV2 TGTGCCACCACGGGGGACCGTGATAATGCCTATGGCTACACCTTC CATTGDRDNAYGYTF
. . TRBJ1-3 TRBV20-1 TGCAGTGCTAGGGCGGGCTTCTCTGGAAACACCATATATTTT CSARAGFSGNTIYF
. . TRBJ2-1 TRBV30 TGTGCCTGGAGTTCAGGGGGGGCAGAGCAGTTCTTC CAWSSGGAEQFF
. . TRBJ2-6 TRBV19 TGTGCCAGTAGTACCGGACCCTCGGCCAACGTCCTGACTTTC CASSTGPSANVLTF
. once TRBJ2-7 TRBV18 TGTGCCAGCTCACCCGTAGGACAGATCGGGGAGCAGTACTTC CASSPVGQIGEQYF
TRBD2 . TRBJ2-7 TRBV20-1 TGCAGTGCTAGGGAGACTAGCGGGGGGATCGAGCAGTACTTC CSARETSGGIEQYF
. . TRBJ2-1 TRBV3-1 TGTGCCAGCAGCCATGAGTTAATGCGAAACAATGAGCAGTTCTTC CASSHELMRNNEQFF
. . TRBJ2-7 TRBV12-3/TRBV12-4 TGTGCCAGCAGTTTAGCGCTGGGGGGCGCCATCTCCTACGAGCAGTACTTC CASSLALGGAISYEQYF
. . TRBJ1-2 TRBV20-1 TGCAGCCCCTCCGGACCAGGGGAGAATAACTATGGCTACACCTTC CSPSGPGENNYGYTF
. . TRBJ1-1 TRBV4-2 TGTGCCAGCAGCCACGACAGTCTTGGGTCCACTGAAGCTTTCTTT CASSHDSLGSTEAFF
TRBD2 . TRBJ2-1 TRBV10-3 TGTGCCATTGGGACTATTAACAATGAGCAGTTCTTC CAIGTINNEQFF
. once TRBJ2-1 TRBV5-1 TGCGCCAGCAGCTTGAACGGCTACGAGCAGTTCTTC CASSLNGYEQFF
TRBD2 . TRBJ2-7 TRBV6-5 TGTGCCAGCAGCCCGGGGGCGGGGGGACCCTACGAGCAGTACTTC CASSPGAGGPYEQYF
. . TRBJ2-5 TRBV20-1 TGCAGTGCTAGTCTCGGGGGCCCACAAGAGACCCAGTACTTC CSASLGGPQETQYF
. . TRBJ2-5 TRBV7-9 TGTGCCAGCAGCTTAGGGGAAGAGACCCAGTACTTC CASSLGEETQYF
TRBD2 . TRBJ2-5 TRBV14 TGTGCCAGCAGGCGACTAGCGGGGGACACCAGGGAGACCCAGTACTTC CASRRLAGDTRETQYF
TRBD1 . TRBJ2-7 TRBV30 TGTGCCTGGACGACAGGGGACAGCTCCTACGAGCAGTACTTC CAWTTGDSSYEQYF
TRBD2 . TRBJ2-7 TRBV4-1 TGCGCCAGCAGCCTAATTGAAACCAAGCGGGGAGAGCAGTACTTC CASSLIETKRGEQYF
. . TRBJ1-1 TRBV2 TGTGCCAGCTCGCGGTCAATGAACACTGAAGCTTTCTTT CASSRSMNTEAFF
. . TRBJ2-5 TRBV24-1 TGTGCCACCAGAAGTACAGGAGGGGAAGAGACCCAGTACTTC CATRSTGGEETQYF